These T cell receptor beta chains were read from a single sample in a study of blood T cells in healthy people across ages. MiXCR, run by TCRdb on the 5' RACE reads, gives a single entry per CDR3 protein. The repertoire consists of about 1,800,000 distinct CDR3 sequences, with 28% occurring once and the leading ten covering 6.5% to 8.5%. Sample: blood. Receptors originate from a young woman in good health. Both conserved end residues are part of each CDR3. A D gene is named only where the DNA matches it firmly. Size is omitted from some rows. Given values are once, few, many or a class for expanded clones.

D gene: NA; clone size: once; V gene: TRBV24-1; J gene: TRBJ1-5; CDR3 protein: CATSATGQPQHF; CDR3 DNA: TGTGCCACCAGTGCTACCGGGCAGCCCCAGCATTTT
D gene: NA; clone size: NA; V gene: TRBV21-1; J gene: TRBJ1-5; CDR3 protein: CASSKEWRDRRRSNQPQHF; CDR3 DNA: TGTGCCAGCAGCAAAGAGTGGAGGGACAGGCGGAGGAGCAATCAGCCCCAGCATTTT
D gene: TRBD1; clone size: few; V gene: TRBV30; J gene: TRBJ1-5; CDR3 protein: CAWSVQGSQPQHF; CDR3 DNA: TGTGCCTGGAGTGTACAGGGGAGTCAGCCCCAGCATTTT
D gene: TRBD2; clone size: NA; V gene: TRBV6-5; J gene: TRBJ2-1; CDR3 protein: CASSYALGLAGGRTYNEQFF; CDR3 DNA: TGTGCCAGCAGTTACGCCTTGGGACTAGCGGGAGGAAGGACCTACAATGAGCAGTTCTTC
D gene: NA; clone size: few; V gene: TRBV10-3; J gene: TRBJ1-1; CDR3 protein: CAISDYRGRTEAFF; CDR3 DNA: TGTGCCATCAGTGATTACCGCGGGCGGACTGAAGCTTTCTTT
D gene: TRBD2; clone size: NA; V gene: TRBV7-8; J gene: TRBJ2-3; CDR3 protein: CASSRTSVSRRTDTQYF; CDR3 DNA: TGTGCCAGCAGCCGGACTAGCGTTTCACGTCGCACAGATACGCAGTATTTT
D gene: NA; clone size: NA; V gene: TRBV2; J gene: TRBJ2-1; CDR3 protein: CAGSGSSYNEQFF; CDR3 DNA: TGTGCCGGGAGCGGTAGCTCCTACAATGAGCAGTTCTTC
D gene: NA; clone size: many; V gene: TRBV12-3/TRBV12-4; J gene: TRBJ2-6; CDR3 protein: CASTRPGANVLTF; CDR3 DNA: TGTGCCAGCACCCGCCCTGGGGCCAACGTCCTGACTTTC
D gene: NA; clone size: few; V gene: TRBV27; J gene: TRBJ2-1; CDR3 protein: CASSQFDREQFF; CDR3 DNA: TGTGCCAGCAGTCAATTCGACCGTGAGCAGTTCTTC
D gene: NA; clone size: few; V gene: TRBV7-9; J gene: TRBJ1-2; CDR3 protein: CASSSARGGNYGYTF; CDR3 DNA: TGTGCCAGCAGCTCAGCTCGGGGAGGCAACTATGGCTACACCTTC
D gene: NA; clone size: NA; V gene: TRBV6-2/TRBV6-3; J gene: TRBJ2-7; CDR3 protein: CASSYRRGNYEQYF; CDR3 DNA: TGTGCCAGCAGTTACCGACGCGGGAACTACGAGCAGTACTTC
D gene: NA; clone size: many; V gene: TRBV15; J gene: TRBJ1-2; CDR3 protein: CATSRAGGNGYTF; CDR3 DNA: TGTGCCACCAGCAGAGCCGGGGGGAATGGCTACACCTTC
D gene: NA; clone size: many; V gene: TRBV28; J gene: TRBJ2-1; CDR3 protein: CASSLRETSYNEQFF; CDR3 DNA: TGTGCCAGCAGTTTAAGGGAGACATCGTACAATGAGCAGTTCTTC
D gene: TRBD1; clone size: many; V gene: TRBV9; J gene: TRBJ1-5; CDR3 protein: CASSPGGSNQPQHF; CDR3 DNA: TGTGCCAGCAGTCCAGGGGGGAGCAATCAGCCCCAGCATTTT
D gene: NA; clone size: NA; V gene: TRBV20-1; J gene: TRBJ1-2; CDR3 protein: CSARLPGTLAEGYTF; CDR3 DNA: TGCAGTGCTAGACTCCCCGGGACATTAGCAGAAGGCTACACCTTC
D gene: NA; clone size: NA; V gene: TRBV30; J gene: TRBJ2-1; CDR3 protein: CAWSARSISADEQFF; CDR3 DNA: TGTGCCTGGAGTGCTCGGAGTATTTCGGCCGATGAGCAGTTCTTC
D gene: NA; clone size: NA; V gene: TRBV19; J gene: TRBJ2-6; CDR3 protein: CASSTSPNRAGANVLTF; CDR3 DNA: TGTGCCAGTAGTACATCGCCGAACAGGGCTGGGGCCAACGTCCTGACTTTC
D gene: NA; clone size: many; V gene: TRBV29-1; J gene: TRBJ2-7; CDR3 protein: CSVEEIGKVVPEQYF; CDR3 DNA: TGTAGCGTTGAAGAAATAGGGAAGGTAGTACCCGAGCAGTACTTC
D gene: NA; clone size: few; V gene: TRBV20-1; J gene: TRBJ1-6; CDR3 protein: CSARGSNNSPLHF; CDR3 DNA: TGCAGTGCTAGGGGGTCGAATAATTCACCCCTCCACTTT
D gene: NA; clone size: NA; V gene: TRBV7-2; J gene: TRBJ2-5; CDR3 protein: CASSLRLTETQYF; CDR3 DNA: TGTGCCAGCAGCTTACGGTTGACAGAGACCCAGTACTTC
D gene: TRBD1; clone size: few; V gene: TRBV20-1; J gene: TRBJ2-5; CDR3 protein: CSARPLRQGDETQYF; CDR3 DNA: TGCAGTGCTAGACCCCTTCGACAGGGCGATGAGACCCAGTACTTC